This entry lists 20 T cell receptor beta chains sequenced from one sample in a study of T cell responses to AZD1222 COVID-19 vaccine. Clones were read by immunoSEQ multiplex PCR, and TCRdb kept only the in-frame ones, dropping some. The sample records 130,000 to 150,000 clones, over 80% being singletons. Source: peripheral blood, taken on day 0 of MenACWY control vaccination. The receptors come from an adult in good health.

This clone was recorded only once. The chain is built from TRBV5-6 and TRBJ2-7, with TRBD1 identical over 11 bases. V lost 4 bases to trimming and J lost 2 bases; unmatched junction nucleotides: 2. The CDR3 consists of 14 residues. Germline V gene sequence: CDR1 SGHDT, CDR2 YYEEEE. CDR3 region: CASSVGQGAYEQYF. The CDR3 nucleotides are TGTGCCAGCAGCGTGGGACAGGGGGCCTACGAGCAGTACTTC.

This clone was seen a single time. This chain connects TRBV6-1 to TRBJ1-2, with D unclear. The CDR3 length is 14 residues. Trimming cost V 1 base and J 0 bases, with 6 bases left between them. In germline, CDR1 is MNHNS, CDR2 SASEGT. CDR3 nucleotide sequence: TGTGCCAGCAGTGAAGTAGCAGCTAACTATGGCTACACCTTC. The encoded protein is CASSEVAANYGYTF.

V and J are TRBV27 and TRBJ1-6; D is uncertain. The V end lost 4 bases, the J end lost 7 bases, and 11 bases lay between the germline ends. The length of the CDR3 is 14 residues. Germline-derived CDR1 and CDR2 are MNHEY and SMNVEV (reference sequence). The CDR3 sequence: CASSSPELNSPLHF. The DNA of the CDR3 is TGTGCCAGCAGTTCCCCCGAATTAAATTCACCCCTCCACTTT.

The chain recombines TRBV5-4 with TRBJ2-7, with 9 positions matching TRBD1. The ends lost 3 bases at V and 2 bases at J; junction bases unmatched: 6. Per germline, CDR1 SGHNT and CDR2 YYREEE (reference sequence). The CDR3 is 15 residues long. The CDR3 loop reads CASSSGGQGTYEQYF. As DNA, the CDR3 is TGTGCCAGCAGCTCTGGGGGACAGGGAACCTACGAGCAGTACTTC.

V and J are TRBV15 and TRBJ1-4; weak D call: TRBD1 (5 bases). V lost 5 bases to trimming and J lost 6 bases, with 13 bases between them. CDR1 is LNHNV, CDR2 YYDKDF, per germline (reference sequence). The CDR3 spans 14 residues. CDR3 protein: CATSQREGYEKLFF. The CDR3 bases are TGTGCCACCAGCCAGAGGGAGGGGTATGAAAAACTGTTTTTT. Drawing the rest from reference TRBV15 and TRBJ1-4, the complete variable domain is DAMVIQNPRYQVTQFGKPVTLSCSQTLNHNVMYWYQQKSSQAPKLLFHYYDKDFNNEADTPDNFQSRRPNTSFCFLDIRSPGLGDTAMYLCATSQREGYEKLFFGSGTQLSVL.

This chain connects TRBV6-1 to TRBJ1-1; 7 bases map to TRBD1. The germline CDR1 and CDR2 sequences are MNHNS and SASEGT. This CDR3 contains 13 residues. J gave up 7 bases and V 1 base, and 3 bases lay outside the gene matches. Written as DNA, the CDR3 is TGTGCCAGCAGTGAAGTTGCAGGGGGTGAAGCTTTCTTT. It yields the protein CASSEVAGGEAFF.

This chain connects TRBV4-1 to TRBJ2-7; weak D call: TRBD2 (6 bases). V lost 4 bases, J lost 0 bases, and 13 bases lay in between. The CDR3 totals 15 residues. The germline V gene encodes CDR1 MGHRA and CDR2 YSYEKL. The CDR3 reads CASSRGRQTSYEQYF. CDR3 bases: TGCGCCAGCAGCCGAGGGAGGCAGACCTCCTACGAGCAGTACTTC.

V is TRBV6-2 or TRBV6-3 and J is TRBJ1-2; 7 positions match TRBD1. V gave up 2 bases and J gave up 3 bases; unmatched junction bases: 3. CDR3 length: 14 amino acids. Germline CDR1 and CDR2: MNHEY and SVGEGT. CDR3 sequence: CASSYGTAYYGYTF. The CDR3 DNA reads TGTGCCAGCAGTTACGGGACAGCTTACTATGGCTACACCTTC.

The J gene is TRBJ1-2, the V gene TRBV28; TRBD1 matches 9 bases. Germline V gene lookup returns CDR1 MDHEN and CDR2 SYDVKM. Losses at the gene ends were 6 bases for V and 4 bases for J; bases not matched to a gene: 15. The CDR3 is 17 amino acids. In nucleotides, the CDR3 is TGTGCCAGCAGCCCATCCCTGGGACAGGGCGTAGGCTATGGCTACACCTTC. It codes for CASSPSLGQGVGYGYTF.

The chain is built from TRBV6-5 and TRBJ1-1, with a tentative D call TRBD1 (6 bases). CDR1 is MNHEY, CDR2 SVGAGI, per germline. Trimming pared 2 bases from V and 4 bases from J, leaving 11 bases between. CDR3 length: 14 amino acids. CDR3 coding DNA: TGTGCCAGCAGTTACCAGGGGTGGGTCACTGAAGCTTTCTTT. Its translation: CASSYQGWVTEAFF.

The rearrangement joins TRBV7-3 to TRBJ2-4; 10 bases agree with TRBD1. CDR3 size: 16 residues. Germline V CDR1 and CDR2: SGHTA, FQGTGA. With 3 bases clipped from V and 8 bases from J, the junction kept 10 bases outside the gene matches. The CDR3 region is CASSLNRDRGSDIQYF. As DNA, the CDR3 is TGTGCCAGCAGCTTGAACCGGGACAGGGGTTCGGACATTCAGTACTTC.

This clone has a single count. The chain recombines TRBV19 with TRBJ2-7, with D perhaps TRBD2 (6 bases). The CDR3 has 15 residues. Germline CDR1 and CDR2: LNHDA and SQIVND (reference sequence). Between the trimmed V and J ends, which lost 4 bases and 4 bases, there was a span of 17 bases. As DNA, the CDR3 is TGTGCCAGTAGTAGGCGGGACCTCGTTTCGTACGAGCAGTACTTC. This gives the protein CASSRRDLVSYEQYF.

The J gene is TRBJ1-2, the V gene TRBV12-5; TRBD1 might be the D (6 bases). The CDR3 loop spans 14 amino acids. Germline V gives CDR1 LGHNT, CDR2 FRNRAP. Trimming took off 5 bases at V and 4 bases at J, with 14 bases between the two ends. CDR3 nucleotide sequence: TGTGCTAGTGGTCGGGCAGGGGACCCCTATGGCTACACCTTC. Residues: CASGRAGDPYGYTF.

The chain uses TRBV14 and TRBJ1-2; 7 positions match TRBD1. The J segment lost 0 bases and the V segment lost 4 bases, leaving 5 bases of the junction unmatched. Germline values: CDR1 SGHDN, CDR2 FVKESK. The CDR3 totals 15 residues. In nucleotides, the CDR3 is TGTGCCAGCAGCCGAACAGGGGCAGCTAACTATGGCTACACCTTC. Protein product: CASSRTGAANYGYTF.

The chain has TRBV6-5 and TRBJ1-4; 8 positions agree with TRBD1. From germline, CDR1 is MNHEY and CDR2 SVGAGI. The CDR3 length is 13 residues. Trimming removed 7 bases from V and 8 bases from J; junction bases left unmatched: 6. The CDR3 DNA reads as TGTGCCAGCACGCGACAGGGGAACGAAAAACTGTTTTTT. This encodes CASTRQGNEKLFF.

The V and J genes are TRBV19 and TRBJ2-7; D not certain. The CDR3 totals 13 residues. From germline, CDR1 is LNHDA and CDR2 SQIVND (reference sequence). Trimming removed 5 bases at V and 2 bases at J, with 10 bases between. CDR3 loop: CASSPTNTYEQYF. Here the CDR3 DNA reads TGTGCCAGTAGTCCGACAAACACCTACGAGCAGTACTTC.

Points on this clone: The same CDR3 also results from other DNA sequences found in this sample. The rearrangement links TRBV7-8 to TRBJ1-2; possible D gene TRBD1, 6 bases. Germline-derived CDR1 and CDR2 are SGHVS and FQNEAQ. The CDR3 runs to 14 residues. V was shortened by 1 base and J by 5 bases, with 11 bases between the two germline ends. The CDR3 reads CASSLEAGVYGYTF. As DNA, the CDR3 is TGTGCCAGCAGCTTAGAGGCAGGGGTGTATGGCTACACCTTC.

This clone was recorded once. This chain links TRBV28 with TRBJ1-2; a weak D match, TRBD1 (5 bases). V lost 1 base, J lost 6 bases, and 9 bases lay in between. Germline CDR1 and CDR2: MDHEN and SYDVKM. This CDR3 comprises 13 residues. CDR3 region: CASSLFSGNGYTF. Here the CDR3 DNA reads TGTGCCAGCAGTTTATTTTCAGGGAATGGCTACACCTTC.

This rearrangement joins TRBV12-5 to TRBJ1-6; D not resolved. Trimming took 0 bases from V and 9 from J, leaving 21 bases between them. Germline V gives CDR1 LGHNT, CDR2 FRNRAP. CDR3 length: 18 residues. CDR3 bases: TGTGCTAGTGGTTTGGTAAGAGGAGGCTCGAGTCAATCTTCACCCCTCCACTTT. It encodes CASGLVRGGSSQSSPLHF.

The V and J genes are TRBV7-2 and TRBJ1-4, with D perhaps matching TRBD1 (5 bases). Looked up from germline, CDR1 is SGHTA and CDR2 is FQGNSA. This CDR3 spans 15 amino acids. Trimming removed 5 bases from V and 7 bases from J, with 17 bases in between. The CDR3 spells CASSRTGPLVEKLFF. CDR3 nucleotide sequence: TGTGCCAGCAGCCGTACAGGACCCTTAGTTGAAAAACTGTTTTTT. Drawing the rest from reference TRBV7-2 and TRBJ1-4, the complete variable domain is GAGVSQSPSNKVTEKGKDVELRCDPISGHTALYWYRQSLGQGLEFLIYFQGNSAPDKSGLPSDRFSAERTGGSVSTLTIQRTQQEDSAVYLCASSRTGPLVEKLFFGSGTQLSVL.